This is a list of T cell receptor beta chains from one sample in a study of cytomegalovirus exposure and HLA in healthy donors. The repertoire was sequenced with immunoSEQ multiplex PCR; TCRdb's copy has only in-frame clones and lacks some. The sample shows 240,000 or so clones, about 80% of them seen only once. Material: PBMCs. These receptors were obtained from a middle-aged woman in good health and CMV-seropositive. Both conserved end residues are part of each CDR3. The D gene is left open where the match is weak. Size is stated for part of the rows, as once, few or many counts, or as a class when the clone is expanded.

v_gene,j_gene,abundance,d_gene,CDR3aa,CDR3nt
TRBV29-1,TRBJ1-1,-,-,CSVPGRTEAFF,TGCAGCGTCCCAGGTAGGACTGAAGCTTTCTTT
TRBV10-3,TRBJ1-3,-,-,CAISDTQGLWAGNTIYF,TGTGCCATCAGTGATACCCAGGGATTATGGGCTGGAAACACCATATATTTT
TRBV6-1,TRBJ2-5,-,-,CATKFGVVETQYF,TGTGCCACCAAGTTCGGGGTCGTAGAGACCCAGTACTTC
TRBV7-3,TRBJ2-5,-,TRBD2,CASSLMGGETQYF,TGTGCCAGCAGCTTAATGGGGGGGGAGACCCAGTACTTC
TRBV6-5,TRBJ1-2,few,-,CASSYSRGGGYTF,TGTGCCAGCAGTTACTCGAGGGGAGGTGGCTACACCTTC
TRBV9,TRBJ2-1,-,TRBD2,CASSPHLRSGAYNEQFF,TGTGCCAGCAGCCCACACCTGAGGAGCGGGGCCTACAATGAGCAGTTCTTC
TRBV5-1,TRBJ1-2,once,TRBD1,CASSSRTGDGYTF,TGCGCCAGCAGCTCTCGGACAGGGGATGGCTACACCTTC
TRBV9,TRBJ2-5,-,-,CASSLGGQGGPLGQYF,TGTGCCAGCAGCCTCGGAGGGCAGGGCGGGCCGTTGGGGCAGTACTTC
TRBV10-2,TRBJ1-2,-,TRBD1,CASSAGQGFGYTF,TGCGCCAGCAGTGCGGGACAGGGTTTTGGCTACACCTTC
TRBV7-9,TRBJ2-1,-,TRBD1,CASSWKPGQGKNEQFF,TGTGCCAGCAGCTGGAAACCGGGACAGGGGAAGAATGAGCAGTTCTTC
TRBV5-4,TRBJ2-1,-,-,CASSLQNEQFF,TGTGCCAGCAGCCTACAGAATGAGCAGTTCTTC
TRBV7-6,TRBJ1-1,-,TRBD1,CASSTHRGAEAFF,TGTGCCAGCAGCACTCACAGGGGCGCTGAAGCTTTCTTT
TRBV2,TRBJ2-3,-,TRBD2,CATTQLAGGTDTQYF,TGTGCCACTACTCAACTAGCGGGAGGAACAGATACGCAGTATTTT
TRBV7-9,TRBJ2-5,-,-,CASSLGIRGETQYF,TGTGCCAGCAGCTTAGGTATTCGAGGAGAGACCCAGTACTTC
TRBV6-5,TRBJ1-1,-,-,CASSYSRRGTEAFF,TGTGCCAGCAGTTACTCGCGCCGAGGCACTGAAGCTTTCTTT